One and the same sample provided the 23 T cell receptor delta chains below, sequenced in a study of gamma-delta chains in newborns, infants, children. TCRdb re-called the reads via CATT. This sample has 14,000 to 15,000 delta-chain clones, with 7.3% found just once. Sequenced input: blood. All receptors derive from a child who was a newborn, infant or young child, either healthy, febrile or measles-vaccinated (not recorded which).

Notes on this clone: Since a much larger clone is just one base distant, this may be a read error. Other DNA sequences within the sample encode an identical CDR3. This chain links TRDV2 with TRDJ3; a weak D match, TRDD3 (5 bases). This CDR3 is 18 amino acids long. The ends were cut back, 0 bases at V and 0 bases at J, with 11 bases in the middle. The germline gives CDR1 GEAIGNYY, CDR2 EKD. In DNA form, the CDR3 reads TGTGCCTGTGACACCGGGGGGTACAGCTCCTGGGACACCCGACAGATGTTTTTC. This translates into CACDTGGYSSWDTRQMFF.

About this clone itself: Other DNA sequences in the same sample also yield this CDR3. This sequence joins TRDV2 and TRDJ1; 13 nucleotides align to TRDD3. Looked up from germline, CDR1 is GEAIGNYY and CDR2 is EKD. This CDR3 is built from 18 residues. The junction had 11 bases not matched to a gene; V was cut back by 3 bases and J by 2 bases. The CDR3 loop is CACDAILGDTLPTDKLIF. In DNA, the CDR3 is TGTGCCTGTGACGCAATACTGGGGGATACGCTACCTACCGATAAACTCATCTTT.

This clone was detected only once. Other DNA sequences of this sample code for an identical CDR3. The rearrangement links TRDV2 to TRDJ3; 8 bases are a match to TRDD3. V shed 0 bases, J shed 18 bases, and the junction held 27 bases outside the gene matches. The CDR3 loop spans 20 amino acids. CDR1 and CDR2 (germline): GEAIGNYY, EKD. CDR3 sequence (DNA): TGTGCCTGTGACACCGTACTGGGGGGTGCAAGCTCCTGGGACACCCGCCGGATGTTTTTC. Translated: CACDTVLGGASSWDTRRMFF.

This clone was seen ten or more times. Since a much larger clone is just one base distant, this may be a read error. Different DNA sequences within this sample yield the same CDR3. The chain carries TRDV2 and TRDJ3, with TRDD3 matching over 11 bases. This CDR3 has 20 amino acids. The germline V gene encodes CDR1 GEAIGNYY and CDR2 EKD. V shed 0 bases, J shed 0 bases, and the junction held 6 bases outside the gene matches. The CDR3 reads CACDTVLGDKSSWDTRQMFF. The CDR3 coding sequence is TGTGCCTGTGACACCGTACTGGGGGATAAGAGCTCCTGGGACACCCGACAGATGTTTTTC.

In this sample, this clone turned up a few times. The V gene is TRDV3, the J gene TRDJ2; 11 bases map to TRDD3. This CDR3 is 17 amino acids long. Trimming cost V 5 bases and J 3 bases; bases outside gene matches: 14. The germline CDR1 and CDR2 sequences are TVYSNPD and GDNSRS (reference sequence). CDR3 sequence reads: CATAGRLGDKVTAQLFF. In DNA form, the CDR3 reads TGTGCCACGGCAGGCCGACTGGGGGATAAAGTGACAGCACAACTCTTCTTT.

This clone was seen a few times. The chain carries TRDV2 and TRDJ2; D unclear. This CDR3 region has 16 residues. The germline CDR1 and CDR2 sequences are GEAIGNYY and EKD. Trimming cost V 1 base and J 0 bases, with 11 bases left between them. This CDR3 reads CACDTLGWSLTAQLFF. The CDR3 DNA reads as TGTGCCTGTGACACACTTGGCTGGTCTTTGACAGCACAACTCTTCTTT.

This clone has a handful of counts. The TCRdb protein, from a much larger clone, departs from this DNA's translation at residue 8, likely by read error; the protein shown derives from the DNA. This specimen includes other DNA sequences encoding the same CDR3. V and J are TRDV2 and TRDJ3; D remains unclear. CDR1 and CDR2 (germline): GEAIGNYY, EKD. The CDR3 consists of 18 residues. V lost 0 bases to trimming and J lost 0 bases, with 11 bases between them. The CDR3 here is CACDTVGASSWDTRQMFF. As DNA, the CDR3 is TGTGCCTGTGACACCGTCGGGGCGAGCTCCTGGGACACCCGACAGATGTTTTTC.

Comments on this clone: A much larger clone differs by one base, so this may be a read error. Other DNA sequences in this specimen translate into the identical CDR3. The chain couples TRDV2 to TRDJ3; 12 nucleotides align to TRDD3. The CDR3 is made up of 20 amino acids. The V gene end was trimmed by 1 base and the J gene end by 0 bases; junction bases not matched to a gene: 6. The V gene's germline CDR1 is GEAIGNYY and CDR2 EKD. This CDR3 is CACDTVLGDTRSWDTRQMFF. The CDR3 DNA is TGTGCCTGTGACACGGTACTGGGGGATACCCGCTCCTGGGACACCCGACAGATGTTTTTC.

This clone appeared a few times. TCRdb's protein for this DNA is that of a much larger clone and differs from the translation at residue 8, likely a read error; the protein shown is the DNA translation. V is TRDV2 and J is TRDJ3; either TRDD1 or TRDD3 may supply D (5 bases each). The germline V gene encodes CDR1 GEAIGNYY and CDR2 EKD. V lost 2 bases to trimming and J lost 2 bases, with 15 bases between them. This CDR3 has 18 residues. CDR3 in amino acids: CACDKILVDTWDTRQMFF. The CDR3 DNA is TGTGCCTGTGACAAAATACTGGTGGATACCTGGGACACCCGACAGATGTTTTTC.

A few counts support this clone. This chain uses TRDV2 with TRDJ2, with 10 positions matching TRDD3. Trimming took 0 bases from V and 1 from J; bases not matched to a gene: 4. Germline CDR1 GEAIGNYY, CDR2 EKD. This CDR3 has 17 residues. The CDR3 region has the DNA TGTGCCTGTGACACCGTGGGGGATACTGTTTTGACAGCACAACTCTTCTTT. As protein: CACDTVGDTVLTAQLFF.

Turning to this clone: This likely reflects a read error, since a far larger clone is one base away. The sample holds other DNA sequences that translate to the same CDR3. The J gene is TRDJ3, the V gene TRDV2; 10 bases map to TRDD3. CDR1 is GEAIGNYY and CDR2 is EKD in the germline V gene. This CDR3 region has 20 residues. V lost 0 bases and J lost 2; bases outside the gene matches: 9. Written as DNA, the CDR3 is TGTGCCTGTGACACCGTTCGCTGGGGGATAAGCCCCTGGGACACCCGACAGATGTTTTTC. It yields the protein CACDTVRWGISPWDTRQMFF.

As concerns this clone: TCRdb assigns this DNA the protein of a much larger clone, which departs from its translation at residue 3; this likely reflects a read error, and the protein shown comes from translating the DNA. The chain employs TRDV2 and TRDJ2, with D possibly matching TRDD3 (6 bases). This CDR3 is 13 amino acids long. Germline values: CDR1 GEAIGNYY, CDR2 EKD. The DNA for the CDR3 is TGTGCCCGTGACTTCTGGGGGACAGCACAACTCTTCTTT. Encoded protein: CARDFWGTAQLFF.

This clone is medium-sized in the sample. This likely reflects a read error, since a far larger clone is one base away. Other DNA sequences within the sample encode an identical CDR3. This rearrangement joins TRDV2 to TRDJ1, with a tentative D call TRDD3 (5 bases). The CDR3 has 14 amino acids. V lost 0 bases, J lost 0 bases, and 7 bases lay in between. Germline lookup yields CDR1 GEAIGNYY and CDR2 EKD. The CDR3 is CACDTGGYTDKLIF. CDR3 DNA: TGTGCCTGTGACACCGGGGGGTACACCGATAAACTCATCTTT.

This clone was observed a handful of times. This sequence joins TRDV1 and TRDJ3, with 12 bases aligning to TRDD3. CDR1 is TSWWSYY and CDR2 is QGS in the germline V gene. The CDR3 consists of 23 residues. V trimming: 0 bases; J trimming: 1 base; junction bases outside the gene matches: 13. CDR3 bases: TGTGCTCTTGGGGAACTTGTACTGGGGGATACACGTCACAAATCCTGGGACACCCGACAGATGTTTTTC. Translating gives CALGELVLGDTRHKSWDTRQMFF.

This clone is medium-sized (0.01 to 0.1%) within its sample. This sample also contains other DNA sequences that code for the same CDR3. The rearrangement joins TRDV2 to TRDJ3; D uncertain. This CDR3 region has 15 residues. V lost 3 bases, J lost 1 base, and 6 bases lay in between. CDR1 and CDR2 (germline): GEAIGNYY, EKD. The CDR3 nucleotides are TGTGCCTGTGACCCCGTATCCTGGGACACCCGACAGATGTTTTTC. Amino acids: CACDPVSWDTRQMFF.

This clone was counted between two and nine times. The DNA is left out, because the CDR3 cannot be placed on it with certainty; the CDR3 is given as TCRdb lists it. The CDR3 is CACDTFGDRGSWDTRQMFF. The V and J genes are TRDV2 and TRDJ3; TRDD3, as called in the table, went unchecked against the DNA. The CDR3 contains 19 residues when both ends are counted. The germline CDR1 and CDR2 sequences are GEAIGNYY and EKD.

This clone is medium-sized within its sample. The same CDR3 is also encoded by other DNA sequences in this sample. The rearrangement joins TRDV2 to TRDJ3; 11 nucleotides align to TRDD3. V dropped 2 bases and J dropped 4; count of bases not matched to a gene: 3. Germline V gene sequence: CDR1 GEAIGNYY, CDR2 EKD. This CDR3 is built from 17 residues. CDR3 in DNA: TGTGCCTGTGACATACTGGGGGATATTTGGGACACCCGACAGATGTTTTTC. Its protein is CACDILGDIWDTRQMFF.

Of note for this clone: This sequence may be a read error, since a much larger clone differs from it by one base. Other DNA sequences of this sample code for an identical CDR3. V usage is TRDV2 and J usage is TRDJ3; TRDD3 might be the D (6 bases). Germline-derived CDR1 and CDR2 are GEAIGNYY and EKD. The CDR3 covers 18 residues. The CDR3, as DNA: TGTGCCTGCGACACCGTACTGGGAGCCTCCTGGGACACCCGACAGATGTTTTTC. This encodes CACDTVLGASWDTRQMFF.

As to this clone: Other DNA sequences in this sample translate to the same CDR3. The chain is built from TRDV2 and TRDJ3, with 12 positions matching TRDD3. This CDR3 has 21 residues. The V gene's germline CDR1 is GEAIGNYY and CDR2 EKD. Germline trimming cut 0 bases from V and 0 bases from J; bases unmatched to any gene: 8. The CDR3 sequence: CACDTGWGIRGRSWDTRQMFF. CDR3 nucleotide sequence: TGTGCCTGTGACACCGGCTGGGGGATACGTGGGCGCTCCTGGGACACCCGACAGATGTTTTTC.

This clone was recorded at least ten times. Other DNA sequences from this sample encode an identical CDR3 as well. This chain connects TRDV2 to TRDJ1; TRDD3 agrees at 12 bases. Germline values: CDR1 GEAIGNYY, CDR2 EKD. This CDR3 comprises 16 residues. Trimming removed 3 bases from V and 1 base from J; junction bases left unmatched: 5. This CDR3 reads CACDVLGDTGTDKLIF. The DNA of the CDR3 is TGTGCCTGTGACGTTCTGGGGGATACGGGCACCGATAAACTCATCTTT.

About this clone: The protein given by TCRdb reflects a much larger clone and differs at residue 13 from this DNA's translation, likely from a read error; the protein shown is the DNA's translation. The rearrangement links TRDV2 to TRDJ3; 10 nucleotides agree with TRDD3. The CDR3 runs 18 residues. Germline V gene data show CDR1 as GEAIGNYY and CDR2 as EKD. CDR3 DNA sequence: TGTGCCTGTGACACTGGGGGATACTTTTCCTGGGACATCCGACAGATGTTTTTC. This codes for CACDTGGYFSWDIRQMFF.

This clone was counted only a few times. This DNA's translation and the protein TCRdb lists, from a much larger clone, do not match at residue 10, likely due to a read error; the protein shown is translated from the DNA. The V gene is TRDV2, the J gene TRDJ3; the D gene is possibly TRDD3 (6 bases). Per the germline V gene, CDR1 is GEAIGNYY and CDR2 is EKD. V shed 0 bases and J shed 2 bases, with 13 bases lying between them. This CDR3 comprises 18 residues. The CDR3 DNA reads TGTGCCTGTGACACCGTGGGGGCTAGCCCCTGGGACACCCGACAGATGTTTTTC. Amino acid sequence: CACDTVGASPWDTRQMFF.

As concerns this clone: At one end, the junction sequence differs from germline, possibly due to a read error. CDR3 sequence: CALGERLGVGDTGSRDTRQMFF. The CDR3 nucleotides read TGTGCTCTTGGGGAACGGCTGGGGGTGGGGGATACGGGCTCCAGGGACACCCGACAGATGTTTTTC. V usage is TRDV1 and J usage is TRDJ3, with 11 nucleotides matching TRDD3. This CDR3 region has 22 residues. The V gene's germline CDR1 is TSWWSYY and CDR2 QGS.